These 4 T cell receptor beta chains were sequenced from one sample in a study of blood T cell repertoires in COVID-19. Clones were read by immunoSEQ multiplex PCR, and TCRdb kept only the in-frame ones, dropping some. This sample has some 270,000 clones, with around 90% found just once. Sequencing was done on a sample of peripheral blood. These receptors came from a woman aged 60-75 years with COVID-19, enrolled during active disease.

CDR3 DNA sequence: TGTGCCAGCAGCTTAGTGGGCACAGGGGGGAATCAGCCCCAGCATTTT. It translates to CASSLVGTGGNQPQHF. This chain joins TRBV7-2 and TRBJ1-5, with 8 bases identical to TRBD1. From germline, CDR1 is SGHTA and CDR2 FQGNSA. The V segment lost 1 base and the J segment 4 bases; nucleotides outside the gene matches: 6. CDR3 size: 16 residues. Variable domain in full (rest from reference TRBV7-2 and TRBJ1-5): GAGVSQSPSNKVTEKGKDVELRCDPISGHTALYWYRQSLGQGLEFLIYFQGNSAPDKSGLPSDRFSAERTGGSVSTLTIQRTQQEDSAVYLCASSLVGTGGNQPQHFGDGTRLSIL.

The rearrangement uses TRBV6-5 and TRBJ2-7; the D gene is possibly TRBD1 (6 bases). The CDR3 length is 14 residues. Trimming removed 4 bases at V and 5 bases at J, with 15 bases between. Germline CDR1 and CDR2: MNHEY and SVGAGI. DNA for the CDR3: TGTGCCAGCAGTTTTCAGGGGATTCTGGACGAGCAGTACTTC. It codes for CASSFQGILDEQYF.

The rearrangement links TRBV29-1 to TRBJ1-2, with a possible D match to TRBD1 (5 bases). This CDR3 has 16 residues. Germline-derived CDR1 and CDR2 are SQVTM and ANQGSEA. V lost 4 bases to trimming and J lost 7 bases, with 25 bases between them. CDR3 amino acids: CSVGPPNRQSTGGYTF. The CDR3 DNA is TGCAGCGTTGGCCCACCCAACCGACAGTCAACGGGTGGCTACACCTTC. Variable domain in full (rest from reference TRBV29-1 and TRBJ1-2): SAVISQKPSRDICQRGTSLTIQCQVDSQVTMMFWYRQQPGQSLTLIATANQGSEATYESGFVIDKFPISRPNLTFSTLTVSNMSPEDSSIYLCSVGPPNRQSTGGYTFGSGTRLTVV.

The V gene is TRBV27, the J gene TRBJ2-7; perhaps TRBD1 as D (6 bases). The length of the CDR3 is 12 residues. Germline-derived CDR1 and CDR2 are MNHEY and SMNVEV (reference sequence). Trimming cost V 2 bases and J 5 bases, with 7 bases left between them. CDR3 DNA sequence: TGTGCCAGCAGTTTAGGGGGCAACGAGCAGTACTTC. It translates to CASSLGGNEQYF.